The clone carrying this T cell receptor beta chain is termed large. V shed 4 bases, J shed 2 bases, and the junction held 5 bases outside the gene matches. There are 16 residues in the CDR3. Germline V gene sequence: CDR1 LGHNA, CDR2 YNFKEQ. This specimen comes from a study of blood T cell repertoires in COVID-19. Per the original data handling: Nucleated cell counts were estimated from reference gene primer amplification. Data came from immunoSEQ multiplex PCR; TCRdb stores just in-frame clones and leaves some out. Clonal size and the V and J genes are those of that table, whereas D and trimming came from the DNA. The table lists 100,000 to 150,000 clones, approximately 80% of them singletons.

This receptor was identified in a woman in her 70s with acute or convalescent COVID-19. What was sequenced was peripheral blood. This rearrangement joins TRBV4-2 to TRBJ1-5; 10 bases align to TRBD1. The CDR3 nucleotides are TGTGCCAGCAGCCCCGGGACAGGGGATGGCAATCAGCCCCAGCATTTT. Protein sequence: CASSPGTGDGNQPQHF.